This is a list of T cell receptor beta chains from one sample in a study of chemoradiotherapy in HPV16-positive cancers. Produced via immunoSEQ multiplex PCR; TCRdb's table is partial and in-frame only. The table records some 5,000 clones, approximately 89% of them present only once. This specimen was blood, taken from a patient who underwent chemoradiotherapy. The receptors here all came from a human donor with HPV-associated anogenital cancer. Each CDR3 is given with its conserved first and last residue. Fields, in order: V gene, D gene, J gene, clone size, CDR3 protein, CDR3 DNA. A D gene is named only where the DNA matches it firmly. For some rows the clone size is stated as once, few or many, or as a class when expanded; others skip it.

V gene: TRBV4-1
D gene: .
J gene: TRBJ1-3
clone size: .
CDR3 protein: CASSQERGTGNTIYF
CDR3 DNA: TGCGCCAGCAGCCAAGAACGGGGTACTGGAAACACCATATATTTT

V gene: TRBV6-1
D gene: TRBD1
J gene: TRBJ2-7
clone size: .
CDR3 protein: CASSEETGTAPYEQYF
CDR3 DNA: TGTGCCAGCAGTGAGGAAACCGGGACAGCTCCCTACGAGCAGTACTTC

V gene: TRBV18
D gene: .
J gene: TRBJ1-4
clone size: .
CDR3 protein: CASHFGDSEKLFF
CDR3 DNA: TGTGCCAGCCACTTTGGGGATTCGGAAAAACTGTTTTTT

V gene: TRBV7-9
D gene: .
J gene: TRBJ2-7
clone size: .
CDR3 protein: CASSPSSYEQYF
CDR3 DNA: TGTGCCAGCAGCCCGAGCTCCTACGAGCAGTACTTC

V gene: TRBV6-1
D gene: TRBD1
J gene: TRBJ2-1
clone size: .
CDR3 protein: CASRDRGYNEQFF
CDR3 DNA: TGTGCCAGCAGGGACAGGGGCTACAATGAGCAGTTCTTC

V gene: TRBV5-4
D gene: .
J gene: TRBJ2-2
clone size: .
CDR3 protein: CASSLNTGELFF
CDR3 DNA: TGTGCCAGCAGCTTGAACACCGGGGAGCTGTTTTTT

V gene: TRBV28
D gene: TRBD1
J gene: TRBJ2-5
clone size: .
CDR3 protein: CASSWTGGRETQYF
CDR3 DNA: TGTGCCAGCAGCTGGACAGGGGGAAGAGAGACCCAGTACTTC

V gene: TRBV6-6
D gene: .
J gene: TRBJ2-3
clone size: .
CDR3 protein: CASSYSRSVDTQYF
CDR3 DNA: TGTGCCAGCAGTTACTCGAGGTCTGTTGATACGCAGTATTTT

V gene: TRBV6-6
D gene: .
J gene: TRBJ1-3
clone size: .
CDR3 protein: CASREWGQGNTIYF
CDR3 DNA: TGTGCCAGCAGAGAGTGGGGACAAGGAAACACCATATATTTT

V gene: TRBV16
D gene: .
J gene: TRBJ1-1
clone size: .
CDR3 protein: CASSQGTPNTEAFF
CDR3 DNA: TGTGCCAGCAGCCAAGGGACCCCGAACACTGAAGCTTTCTTT

V gene: TRBV9
D gene: .
J gene: TRBJ2-4
clone size: .
CDR3 protein: CASSVGGAKNIQYF
CDR3 DNA: TGTGCCAGCAGCGTAGGGGGGGCCAAAAACATTCAGTACTTC

V gene: TRBV6-5
D gene: .
J gene: TRBJ2-2
clone size: .
CDR3 protein: CASRPGGHNTGELFF
CDR3 DNA: TGTGCCAGCAGGCCCGGGGGGCATAACACCGGGGAGCTGTTTTTT

V gene: TRBV14
D gene: .
J gene: TRBJ1-1
clone size: .
CDR3 protein: CASSLPGQNTEAFF
CDR3 DNA: TGTGCCAGCAGCCTCCCGGGCCAAAACACTGAAGCTTTCTTT

V gene: TRBV7-3
D gene: .
J gene: TRBJ2-7
clone size: few
CDR3 protein: CASSLGGSNREQYF
CDR3 DNA: TGTGCCAGCAGCTTGGGCGGTTCCAACCGGGAGCAGTACTTC

V gene: TRBV19
D gene: .
J gene: TRBJ2-7
clone size: .
CDR3 protein: CASSILGSLGEQYF
CDR3 DNA: TGTGCCAGTAGTATCTTGGGGTCCCTCGGCGAGCAGTACTTC

V gene: TRBV5-1
D gene: TRBD1
J gene: TRBJ2-3
clone size: .
CDR3 protein: CASSSGQGTDTQYF
CDR3 DNA: TGCGCCAGCAGCTCTGGACAGGGCACAGATACGCAGTATTTT

V gene: TRBV7-9
D gene: TRBD2
J gene: TRBJ2-3
clone size: .
CDR3 protein: CASSGGLAGGTDTQYF
CDR3 DNA: TGTGCCAGCAGCGGGGGACTAGCGGGGGGCACAGATACGCAGTATTTT

V gene: TRBV28
D gene: TRBD1
J gene: TRBJ2-7
clone size: .
CDR3 protein: CASSPHLKARTGIFSYEQYF
CDR3 DNA: TGTGCCAGCAGTCCCCACTTAAAGGCGCGGACAGGGATTTTCTCCTACGAGCAGTACTTC

V gene: TRBV14
D gene: .
J gene: TRBJ2-3
clone size: .
CDR3 protein: CASSQEKVRTDTQYF
CDR3 DNA: TGTGCCAGCAGCCAAGAGAAGGTTAGGACAGATACGCAGTATTTT

V gene: TRBV2
D gene: .
J gene: TRBJ1-4
clone size: .
CDR3 protein: CASLTDVGNEKLFF
CDR3 DNA: TGTGCCAGCCTTACGGACGTTGGTAATGAAAAACTGTTTTTT

V gene: TRBV14
D gene: TRBD2
J gene: TRBJ2-1
clone size: .
CDR3 protein: CASSQGGTNNNEQFF
CDR3 DNA: TGTGCCAGCAGCCAAGGAGGGACTAACAACAATGAGCAGTTCTTC

V gene: TRBV11-2
D gene: .
J gene: TRBJ2-3
clone size: .
CDR3 protein: CASTLRAGARTDTQYF
CDR3 DNA: TGTGCCAGCACCCTTCGGGCGGGCGCCCGAACAGATACGCAGTATTTT

V gene: TRBV11-3
D gene: .
J gene: TRBJ1-2
clone size: .
CDR3 protein: CASSLDGGDPVKEGGYTF
CDR3 DNA: TGTGCCAGCAGCTTAGACGGCGGGGACCCCGTGAAGGAGGGGGGCTACACCTTC